This T cell receptor (beta chain) emerged from a study of shared clonotypes between healthy human individuals. CDR1 and CDR2 (germline): SGHDT, YYEEEE. CDR3 length: 12 residues. V dropped 4 bases and J dropped 4 bases, with 8 bases sitting between them. Assay used: immunoSEQ multiplex PCR; TCRdb lists only in-frame clones, some missing. The data contain over a million clones, 95% to 99% of them singletons. This rearrangement joins TRBV5-6 to TRBJ1-2, with D possibly matching TRBD1 (5 bases). The sequenced material came from naive CD4+ T cells sorted from blood. The subset denotes: CD45RA+ positively selected. The receptor was isolated from a man aged 30 to 39 in good health. Here the CDR3 DNA reads TGTGCCAGCAGCGACAGTTCCTATGGCTACACCTTC. Protein product: CASSDSSYGYTF.